The following is a TCR beta chain sequence with its context. The CDR3 extends over 17 amino acids. V dropped 6 bases and J dropped 0 bases, with 22 bases sitting between them. The germline V gene encodes CDR1 DFQATT and CDR2 SNEGSKA (reference sequence). TCRdb passed the RT-PCR reads through MiXCR, listing each CDR3 protein once. Altogether thousands of distinct CDR3 sequences are present, around a third being singletons, with the ten largest covering 5.1%. The source is a female donor with primary Sjogren's syndrome. This chain connects TRBV20-1 to TRBJ2-3; D may correspond to TRBD1 or TRBD2 (5 bases each). Sequenced: memory CD4+ T cells from salivary gland. The CDR3 loop is CSAIGAGHQTSTDTQYF. The CDR3, as DNA: TGCAGTGCCATCGGGGCTGGACACCAAACTAGCACAGATACGCAGTATTTT.